The rows below give T cell receptor beta chains drawn from one sample of a study of blood T cell repertoires in COVID-19. Sequenced by immunoSEQ multiplex PCR; TCRdb stores in-frame clones only, minus some. In the table there are fewer than 350,000 clones, 90% of which are singletons. Sequencing was carried out using PBMCs or T cells enriched from blood (not recorded which). The receptors were gathered from a woman aged 18-30 years with acute COVID-19. Both conserved end residues are part of each CDR3. Fields, in order: clone size, J gene, V gene, D gene, CDR3 DNA, CDR3 protein. A D gene is named only where the DNA matches it firmly. Size is stated for part of the rows, as once, few or many counts, or as a class when the clone is expanded.

size: .
J: TRBJ2-7
V: TRBV18
D: .
DNA: TGTGCCAGCTCACCACCGTCGGGGTCTCCCTACTACGAGCAGTACTTC
CDR3: CASSPPSGSPYYEQYF

size: .
J: TRBJ2-7
V: TRBV7-2
D: TRBD2
DNA: TGTGCCAGCAGCCCTTGGACTAGCAGAACCTACGAGCAGTACTTC
CDR3: CASSPWTSRTYEQYF

size: .
J: TRBJ2-7
V: TRBV29-1
D: TRBD1
DNA: TGCAGCGTCACAGGGGGTCCCTACGAGCAGTACTTC
CDR3: CSVTGGPYEQYF

size: .
J: TRBJ2-3
V: TRBV4-2
D: .
DNA: TGTGCCAGCAGCCAAGGGGTGGGCGGGAATGCAGATACGCAGTATTTT
CDR3: CASSQGVGGNADTQYF

size: .
J: TRBJ1-3
V: TRBV2
D: .
DNA: TGTGCCAGCAGTGAACAGTCTGGAAACACCATATATTTT
CDR3: CASSEQSGNTIYF

size: .
J: TRBJ2-1
V: TRBV7-9
D: .
DNA: TGTGCCAGCAGCTGGTACGGGAGTAGCTATGAGCAGTTCTTC
CDR3: CASSWYGSSYEQFF

size: .
J: TRBJ2-7
V: TRBV11-2
D: TRBD2
DNA: TGTGCCAGCAGCTTAGGGACTAGCGGGGTATTCAAGCAGTACTTC
CDR3: CASSLGTSGVFKQYF

size: .
J: TRBJ2-1
V: TRBV27
D: .
DNA: TGTGCCAGCAGACAGGGAAGCTCCTACAATGAGCAGTTCTTC
CDR3: CASRQGSSYNEQFF

size: .
J: TRBJ1-3
V: TRBV7-2
D: TRBD1
DNA: TGTGCCAGCAGCAACAGGGGTACCTCTGGAAACACCATATATTTT
CDR3: CASSNRGTSGNTIYF

size: .
J: TRBJ2-1
V: TRBV19
D: .
DNA: TGTGCCAGTAGTATAGGACTCCCGGGACTGTCGTCCACCTACAATGAGCAGTTCTTC
CDR3: CASSIGLPGLSSTYNEQFF

size: .
J: TRBJ1-2
V: TRBV27
D: TRBD1
DNA: TGTGCCAGCAGTCCGACAGGGGGTGGGCGCGGCTACACCTTC
CDR3: CASSPTGGGRGYTF

size: .
J: TRBJ1-4
V: TRBV5-1
D: TRBD1
DNA: TGCGCCAGCAGCTTGGGCACGGGACAGGGCAATGAAAAACTGTTTTTT
CDR3: CASSLGTGQGNEKLFF

size: .
J: TRBJ2-1
V: TRBV15
D: TRBD1
DNA: TGTGCCACCAGCAGAGAAGGACAGGCCAAATGGAACTACAATGAGCAGTTCTTC
CDR3: CATSREGQAKWNYNEQFF

size: .
J: TRBJ1-3
V: TRBV3-1/TRBV3-2
D: .
DNA: TGTGCCAGCAGCCGAGGACGGGACTCTGGAAACACCATATATTTT
CDR3: CASSRGRDSGNTIYF

size: .
J: TRBJ2-1
V: TRBV6-1
D: .
DNA: TGTGCCAGCAGTGAACCCCCGATGGGCGGGTTGGTCGATGAGCAGTTCTTC
CDR3: CASSEPPMGGLVDEQFF

size: .
J: TRBJ2-3
V: TRBV7-9
D: TRBD2
DNA: TGTGCCAGCAGCCCTCCTAGCGGGAGCACAGATACGCAGTATTTT
CDR3: CASSPPSGSTDTQYF

size: .
J: TRBJ2-3
V: TRBV2
D: TRBD2
DNA: TGTGCCAGCAGTCTCTCCGCGGGAGGGCCGGGAGATACGCAGTATTTT
CDR3: CASSLSAGGPGDTQYF

size: .
J: TRBJ1-3
V: TRBV6-5
D: .
DNA: TGTGCCAGCAGTACATCGAGGGCCGGTGGAAACACCATATATTTT
CDR3: CASSTSRAGGNTIYF

size: .
J: TRBJ2-3
V: TRBV7-2
D: .
DNA: TGTGCCAGCAGCCTTCTCAGCGGGTTCACAGATACGCAGTATTTT
CDR3: CASSLLSGFTDTQYF

size: .
J: TRBJ1-1
V: TRBV19
D: .
DNA: TGTGCCAGTAGTACCGTAGGTGCTAGTGAAGCTTTCTTT
CDR3: CASSTVGASEAFF

size: .
J: TRBJ2-7
V: TRBV30
D: .
DNA: TGTGCCTGGAGTGTACATGACTACGAGCAGTACTTC
CDR3: CAWSVHDYEQYF

size: .
J: TRBJ2-3
V: TRBV7-9
D: TRBD2
DNA: TGTGCCAGCAGACCCAGCAGGAGCGGGAGTCTAGTAGATACGCAGTATTTT
CDR3: CASRPSRSGSLVDTQYF

size: .
J: TRBJ1-3
V: TRBV19
D: .
DNA: TGTGCCAGTAGTATTTACGGGACACCCTCTGGAAACACCATATATTTT
CDR3: CASSIYGTPSGNTIYF

size: .
J: TRBJ2-4
V: TRBV10-3
D: .
DNA: TGTGCCACCACGGACAGGGTCCTAGCGGATAAAAACATTCAGTACTTC
CDR3: CATTDRVLADKNIQYF

size: .
J: TRBJ2-2
V: TRBV5-1
D: TRBD1
DNA: TGCGCCAGCAGCTTGTCACCAGGGCAGGGGGCCGGGGAGCTGTTTTTT
CDR3: CASSLSPGQGAGELFF

size: once
J: TRBJ2-1
V: TRBV2
D: TRBD2
DNA: TGTGCCAGCAGTGTTTGGCTAGCGGACCACAATGAGCAGTTCTTC
CDR3: CASSVWLADHNEQFF

size: .
J: TRBJ2-1
V: TRBV28
D: TRBD2
DNA: TGTGCCAGCAGTTTTCCCGGGAGGGGATTCCGTGAGCAGTTCTTC
CDR3: CASSFPGRGFREQFF

size: .
J: TRBJ2-7
V: TRBV18
D: TRBD1
DNA: TGTGCCAGCTCACCCCCGGCAGGGGGTTGGGAGCAGTACTTC
CDR3: CASSPPAGGWEQYF

size: once
J: TRBJ2-2
V: TRBV28
D: .
DNA: TGTGCCAGCAGTCGAACAGCTGCGAACACCGGGGAGCTGTTTTTT
CDR3: CASSRTAANTGELFF

size: .
J: TRBJ2-7
V: TRBV5-1
D: TRBD1
DNA: TGCGCCAGCAGCTTGACAGGGGGCCGCTCCTACGAGCAGTACTTC
CDR3: CASSLTGGRSYEQYF

size: .
J: TRBJ1-2
V: TRBV7-9
D: .
DNA: TGTGCCAGCAGCTTAACGTCAGCTCGGGACTATGGCTACACCTTC
CDR3: CASSLTSARDYGYTF

size: .
J: TRBJ2-3
V: TRBV7-2
D: .
DNA: TGTGCCAGCAGCCCCCCTCAGACTAGTTCTACCACAGATACGCAGTATTTT
CDR3: CASSPPQTSSTTDTQYF

size: once
J: TRBJ2-2
V: TRBV5-5
D: .
DNA: TGTGCCAGCAGCTTTGTGGGCCAGAACACCGGGGAGCTGTTTTTT
CDR3: CASSFVGQNTGELFF

size: medium-sized
J: TRBJ2-1
V: TRBV18
D: TRBD2
DNA: TGTGCCAGCTCTCTACTAGCGGGATTCAATAATGAGCAGTTCTTC
CDR3: CASSLLAGFNNEQFF

size: .
J: TRBJ2-7
V: TRBV7-8
D: .
DNA: TGTGCCAGCAGCCCAGGTGCCAGGCCTTACTTC
CDR3: CASSPGARPYF

size: .
J: TRBJ2-7
V: TRBV6-2/TRBV6-3
D: TRBD2
DNA: TGTGCCAGCAGTTACTCGGTTAGCGGGAGCCACTACGAGCAGTACTTC
CDR3: CASSYSVSGSHYEQYF

size: .
J: TRBJ2-5
V: TRBV19
D: TRBD1
DNA: TGTGCCAGTAGGGAGGGACAGGGGCAAGAGACCCAGTACTTC
CDR3: CASREGQGQETQYF

size: .
J: TRBJ2-7
V: TRBV5-6
D: .
DNA: TGTGCCAGCAGCTGGCCGACACAGGGTTCGGCCTACGAGCAGTACTTC
CDR3: CASSWPTQGSAYEQYF

size: .
J: TRBJ2-5
V: TRBV11-3
D: TRBD2
DNA: TGTGCCAGCAGCTACGGACTAGCGGGAGAGGGGGCAGAGACCCAGTACTTC
CDR3: CASSYGLAGEGAETQYF

size: .
J: TRBJ2-1
V: TRBV12-5
D: TRBD2
DNA: TGTGCTAGTGGTTTGGTACTGAGGTTGAATGTGGTTAGCGGGAGCTCTATCGTCTACAATGAGCAGTTCTTC
CDR3: CASGLVLRLNVVSGSSIVYNEQFF

size: .
J: TRBJ2-7
V: TRBV5-1
D: TRBD2
DNA: TGCGCCAGCAGCGGGTCTAGCGGGACTGGGCTCTCCGAGCAGTACTTC
CDR3: CASSGSSGTGLSEQYF

size: .
J: TRBJ2-7
V: TRBV7-8
D: TRBD1
DNA: TGTGCCAGCAGCCGTGTCCCAGGGGGCTTGGAGTACTTC
CDR3: CASSRVPGGLEYF

size: once
J: TRBJ1-2
V: TRBV7-2
D: .
DNA: TGTGCCAGCAGCTTTAAAGGAGGGGCGGGCTATGGCTACACCTTC
CDR3: CASSFKGGAGYGYTF

size: .
J: TRBJ1-2
V: TRBV11-2
D: .
DNA: TGTGCCAGCAGCCTGGGGGGGAGAAACTATGGCTACACCTTC
CDR3: CASSLGGRNYGYTF

size: .
J: TRBJ1-1
V: TRBV18
D: .
DNA: TGTGCCAGCTCTTCTCTAGACAGGTCCTCCGGAGCTTTCTTT
CDR3: CASSSLDRSSGAFF

size: .
J: TRBJ2-7
V: TRBV7-2
D: TRBD2
DNA: TGTGCCAGCAGCTTGTTGCGGGAGGGGACCTACGAGCAGTACTTC
CDR3: CASSLLREGTYEQYF

size: .
J: TRBJ1-1
V: TRBV19
D: .
DNA: TGTGCCAGTAGTCCACGGACAGCAGTATTTGAAGCTTTCTTT
CDR3: CASSPRTAVFEAFF

size: .
J: TRBJ1-3
V: TRBV5-4
D: TRBD1
DNA: TGTGCCAGCAGCTCTCGGGACAGAAAAAACACCATATATTTT
CDR3: CASSSRDRKNTIYF

size: .
J: TRBJ2-3
V: TRBV4-2
D: TRBD1
DNA: TGTGCCAGCAGCCATCCAACAGGGGGCCGTGACACAGATACGCAGTATTTT
CDR3: CASSHPTGGRDTDTQYF

size: .
J: TRBJ1-4
V: TRBV5-4
D: TRBD1
DNA: TGTGCCAGCAGCGATCGAACAGGGGTCGGTGAAAAACTGTTTTTT
CDR3: CASSDRTGVGEKLFF

size: .
J: TRBJ2-3
V: TRBV3-1/TRBV3-2
D: TRBD2
DNA: TGTGCCAGCAGCCAAGATCAAAAGCGGGAGGCCTCAGATACGCAGTATTTT
CDR3: CASSQDQKREASDTQYF

size: .
J: TRBJ2-7
V: TRBV23-1
D: .
DNA: TGCGCCAGCAGGGGCAAACCGATCCCTCCGGCCTACGAGCAGTACTTC
CDR3: CASRGKPIPPAYEQYF

size: .
J: TRBJ2-5
V: TRBV15
D: TRBD2
DNA: TGTGCCACCAGCAGGGGACTAGCGGACCAAGAGACCCAGTACTTC
CDR3: CATSRGLADQETQYF

size: .
J: TRBJ2-7
V: TRBV30
D: TRBD2
DNA: TGTGCCTGGAGTGCGCAGACGGGAGGGCTCTACGAGCAGTACTTC
CDR3: CAWSAQTGGLYEQYF

size: .
J: TRBJ2-1
V: TRBV4-1
D: TRBD2
DNA: TGCGCCAGCAGCCCTCTAGCGGCCGTACCAGGCGGGTACAATGAGCAGTTCTTC
CDR3: CASSPLAAVPGGYNEQFF

size: .
J: TRBJ1-1
V: TRBV5-1
D: .
DNA: TGCGCCAGCAGCTTGGACAGGGTCACTGAAGCTTTCTTT
CDR3: CASSLDRVTEAFF

size: .
J: TRBJ2-3
V: TRBV10-3
D: TRBD2
DNA: TGTGCCATCAGAGCGGGACTAGCGGGAGAGATCACAGATACGCAGTATTTT
CDR3: CAIRAGLAGEITDTQYF

size: once
J: TRBJ2-7
V: TRBV19
D: .
DNA: TGTGCCAGTAGTATTTATCCCGGCCAGGTCTACGAGCAGTACTTC
CDR3: CASSIYPGQVYEQYF

size: .
J: TRBJ2-7
V: TRBV6-5
D: .
DNA: TGTGCCAGCAGGGATGGCGGGGCCTACGAGCAGTACTTC
CDR3: CASRDGGAYEQYF